This T cell receptor beta chain is from a study of T cells after yellow fever vaccination. The length of the CDR3 is 17 residues. CDR1 and CDR2 from the germline V gene are MGHRA and YSYEKL. Deletions cut 4 bases from V and 0 bases from J, with 15 bases between. This clonotype has a handful of counts. TCRdb reprocessed the 5' RACE reads with MiXCR, giving one entry per CDR3 protein. Of a few hundred thousand distinct CDR3 sequences in the sample, around 20% were seen once. Sequences were derived from PBMCs, sampled before the yellow fever booster vaccination. This rearrangement joins TRBV4-1 to TRBJ1-4; D remains ambiguous. This TCR derives from a man aged 18 to 30 who received the YFV17D yellow fever vaccine. In DNA form, the CDR3 reads TGCGCCAGCAGCCCACTATCCATCGGAACAACTAATGAAAAACTGTTTTTT. Translating it yields CASSPLSIGTTNEKLFF.